The 15 T cell receptor beta chains below come from one sample, sequenced in a study of beta chain features in type 1 diabetes. Isolated RNA was reverse transcribed in full, so expressed TCRB transcripts were sequenced. The data were produced by immunoSEQ multiplex PCR, yet TCRdb's version contains in-frame clones alone and is incomplete. Among some 180,000 clones listed, around an eighth were seen once. Specimen: central memory CD4+ T cells from blood. These receptors came from a woman under 30 in good health.

This clone was seen a handful of times. This chain links TRBV28 with TRBJ1-2, with 10 bases lining up with TRBD1. The ends lost 3 bases at V and 8 bases at J; junction bases unmatched: 3. Germline V gene lookup returns CDR1 MDHEN and CDR2 SYDVKM. The CDR3 contains 13 residues. CDR3 nucleotides: TGTGCCAGCAGTTTGACGGACAGGGGGGGCTACACCTTC. Its protein product is CASSLTDRGGYTF.

This clone was detected only a few times. The chain combines TRBV5-4 with TRBJ2-6; TRBD2 might be the D (5 bases). Looked up from germline, CDR1 is SGHNT and CDR2 is YYREEE (reference sequence). With 2 bases removed from V and 0 bases from J, the gap between germline ends came to 9 bases. The CDR3 extends over 16 amino acids. CDR3 sequence reads: CASSFAGGSGANVLTF. Written as DNA, the CDR3 is TGTGCCAGCAGCTTTGCTGGAGGCTCTGGGGCCAACGTCCTGACTTTC.

This clone was counted only a few times. The rearrangement links TRBV6-6 to TRBJ2-6; TRBD2 might be the D (6 bases). The CDR3 sequence is 15 residues long. The germline CDR1 and CDR2 sequences are MNHNY and SVGAGI (reference sequence). V was pared by 7 bases and J by 0 bases, with 10 bases between. CDR3: CASIAAYSGANVLTF. The CDR3 DNA is TGTGCCAGCATAGCGGCCTACTCTGGGGCCAACGTCCTGACTTTC.

This clone was counted between two and nine times. The chain employs TRBV29-1 and TRBJ2-1, with D perhaps matching TRBD1 (6 bases). V was trimmed by 6 bases and J by 5 bases, leaving 17 bases between them. This CDR3 is built from 14 residues. CDR1 is SQVTM and CDR2 is ANQGSEA in the germline V gene. CDR3 nucleotides: TGCAGCGTCGAACACTTACAGGGAAACAATGAGCAGTTCTTC. Residues: CSVEHLQGNNEQFF.

The CDR3 sequence is CASSRGGQGAYEQYF. The CDR3 coding sequence is TGTGCCAGCTCGCGAGGGGGACAGGGAGCCTACGAGCAGTACTTC. The chain joins TRBV18 to TRBJ2-7, with 9 bases lining up with TRBD1. The length of the CDR3 is 15 residues. J gave up 2 bases and V 6 bases, and 8 bases lay outside the gene matches. Germline CDR1 reads KGHSH; CDR2 reads LQKENI.

The chain recombines TRBV5-1 with TRBJ1-2; D may be TRBD1 (5 bases). The germline V gene encodes CDR1 SGHRS and CDR2 YFSETQ. The ends were cut back, 0 bases at V and 1 base at J, with 10 bases in the middle. CDR3 length: 15 residues. This chain's CDR3 is CASSLEPGDNYGYTF. The CDR3 nucleotides read TGCGCCAGCAGCTTGGAACCGGGGGATAACTATGGCTACACCTTC.

As for this clone: The same CDR3 also results from other DNA sequences found in this sample. V usage is TRBV28 and J usage is TRBJ1-2; D gene uncertain. Germline loops: CDR1 MDHEN, CDR2 SYDVKM. This CDR3 contains 11 residues. The V gene lost 6 bases and the J gene lost 4 bases, with 6 bases spanning the gap. CDR3 in amino acids: CASSSVYGYTF. Here the CDR3 DNA reads TGTGCCAGCAGCTCAGTCTATGGCTACACCTTC.

This clone has ten or more counts. The chain recombines TRBV4-1 with TRBJ1-4; D might be TRBD1 (6 bases). CDR3 length equals 15 residues. V dropped 5 bases and J dropped 4 bases, with 14 bases sitting between them. The germline gives CDR1 MGHRA, CDR2 YSYEKL. The CDR3 DNA is TGCGCCAGCAGCGGCCGACAGGCGTTTAATGAAAAACTGTTTTTT. Protein: CASSGRQAFNEKLFF.

The chain employs TRBV29-1 and TRBJ1-1; D call uncertain. The CDR3 runs to 11 residues. The V gene's germline CDR1 is SQVTM and CDR2 ANQGSEA. The CDR3 nucleotides read TGCAGTGCCGTACCGGGCACTGAAGCTTTCTTT. This translates into CSAVPGTEAFF.

The chain joins TRBV7-2 to TRBJ2-5; TRBD1 is a possible D gene (6 bases). Germline V gene data show CDR1 as SGHTA and CDR2 as FQGNSA. The CDR3 covers 14 residues. V was shortened by 5 bases and J by 1 base, with 11 bases between the two germline ends. The CDR3: CASSATGPQETQYF. CDR3 in DNA: TGTGCCAGCAGCGCAACAGGGCCCCAAGAGACCCAGTACTTC.

CDR3 in amino acids: CASSPKTSGGTDTQYF. DNA of the CDR3: TGTGCCAGCAGCCCCAAGACTAGCGGGGGCACAGATACGCAGTATTTT. The chain is built from TRBV7-2 and TRBJ2-3; TRBD2 matches at 11 bases. Trimming cost V 5 bases and J 1 base; bases outside gene matches: 5. The CDR3 sequence is 16 residues long. Germline CDR1 and CDR2: SGHTA and FQGNSA.

This clone appeared a few times. The genes are TRBV2 and TRBJ2-4; a weak D match, TRBD2 (7 bases). The CDR3 spans 15 residues. Trimming pared 4 bases from V and 1 base from J, leaving 11 bases between. Per germline, CDR1 SNHLY and CDR2 FYNNEI. CDR3 bases: TGTGCCAGCAGTGTGGGGGGGCTGGCCAAAAACATTCAGTACTTC. This gives the protein CASSVGGLAKNIQYF.

The chain combines TRBV28 with TRBJ1-2; a possible D gene is TRBD1 (5 bases). Germline V lookup: CDR1 MDHEN, CDR2 SYDVKM. Trimming left V 4 bases short and J 4 bases short, with 13 bases between. The CDR3 consists of 14 residues. DNA of the CDR3: TGTGCCAGCAGTTCCGGGACGGGGGGCTATGGCTACACCTTC. Encoded protein: CASSSGTGGYGYTF.

This clone has just a few counts. The V and J genes are TRBV5-6 and TRBJ2-6; 7 nucleotides line up with TRBD1. CDR1 is SGHDT, CDR2 YYEEEE, per germline. V lost 4 bases and J lost 4; bases outside the gene matches: 11. CDR3 size: 17 residues. CDR3 protein: CASSDGRGSSGANVLTF. CDR3 nucleotide sequence: TGTGCCAGCAGCGATGGCAGGGGGTCATCCGGGGCCAACGTCCTGACTTTC. The entire variable domain, with the rest obtained from reference TRBV5-6 and TRBJ2-6, is as follows: DAGVTQSPTHLIKTRGQQVTLRCSPKSGHDTVSWYQQALGQGPQFIFQYYEEEERQRGNFPDRFSGHQFPNYSSELNVNALLLGDSALYLCASSDGRGSSGANVLTFGAGSRLTVL.

About this clone itself: The identical CDR3 is also encoded by other nucleotide sequences in the sample. The CDR3 nucleotides read TGTGCCAGCTCCCGAGGGGGGAACACTGAAGCTTTCTTT. Translation: CASSRGGNTEAFF. The genes are TRBV7-9 and TRBJ1-1, with a possible D match to TRBD1 (6 bases). The CDR3 contains 13 residues. Trimming took off 8 bases at V and 1 base at J, with 11 bases between the two ends. Germline loops: CDR1 SEHNR, CDR2 FQNEAQ (reference sequence).